The 30 T cell receptor beta chains reported below all come from one sample, sequenced in a study of preoperative IRX-2 immunotherapy in early breast cancer. Treatment of the sample: preoperative locoregional IRX-2 cytokine immunotherapy. Assay used: immunoSEQ multiplex PCR; TCRdb lists only in-frame clones, some missing. This sample has about 10,000 clones, with 75% to 90% found just once. The sample in question was lymph node tissue, obtained before IRX-2 immunotherapy. The receptors shown here come from a human donor with breast cancer.

J is TRBJ2-4 and V is TRBV19; D call uncertain. Trimming pared 7 bases from V and 0 bases from J, leaving 22 bases between. Germline V gene data show CDR1 as LNHDA and CDR2 as SQIVND (reference sequence). The CDR3 is made up of 18 amino acids. This CDR3 is CASTSSIDVRVAKNIQYF. The CDR3 region has the DNA TGTGCCAGTACCTCATCGATAGATGTAAGGGTAGCCAAAAACATTCAGTACTTC.

This clone was counted between two and nine times. V and J are TRBV28 and TRBJ2-7, with 8 bases lining up with TRBD1. CDR1 MDHEN and CDR2 SYDVKM come from the germline V gene. J was trimmed by 0 bases and V by 6 bases; bases with no gene match: 7. The CDR3 runs 15 residues. This CDR3 reads CASRDTGGGSYEQYF. The CDR3 nucleotides are TGTGCCAGCAGGGATACAGGGGGAGGCTCCTACGAGCAGTACTTC.

This clone is labeled as medium-sized. The chain combines TRBV28 with TRBJ2-7; TRBD2 aligns across 7 bases. The length of the CDR3 is 13 residues. V lost 2 bases and J lost 5; bases outside the gene matches: 3. The germline CDR1 and CDR2 sequences are MDHEN and SYDVKM. The CDR3 protein is CASSLPGLDEQYF. In DNA, the CDR3 is TGTGCCAGCAGTTTACCCGGACTAGACGAGCAGTACTTC.

The chain combines TRBV11-3 with TRBJ1-1, with a possible D match to TRBD1 (6 bases). The CDR3 has 15 amino acids. Between the trimmed V and J ends, which lost 5 bases and 2 bases, there was a span of 15 bases. The V gene's germline CDR1 is SGHNT and CDR2 YENEEA. The CDR3 nucleotides read TGTGCCAGCAGCCCTGATACAGGGATAAACACTGAAGCTTTCTTT. Translated, it gives CASSPDTGINTEAFF.

This clone was detected only once. The chain uses TRBV18 and TRBJ2-7; the match to TRBD1 covers 8 bases. Trimming took 5 bases from V and 2 from J; bases not matched to a gene: 5. Germline V gene sequence: CDR1 KGHSH, CDR2 LQKENI. This CDR3 comprises 14 residues. For the CDR3, the DNA is TGTGCCAGCTCAACAGGGGGGATACCCTACGAGCAGTACTTC. It specifies CASSTGGIPYEQYF.

In nucleotides, the CDR3 is TGTGCCACCAGACAAAGGGGAGTTGAAAAACTGTTTTTT. Its protein product is CATRQRGVEKLFF. This chain connects TRBV6-8 to TRBJ1-4; D is perhaps TRBD1 (5 bases). V was pared by 10 bases and J by 7 bases, with 16 bases between. The CDR3 runs 13 residues. Looked up from germline, CDR1 is MNHGY and CDR2 is SAAAGT.

The chain carries TRBV19 and TRBJ2-7; 8 nucleotides agree with TRBD2. The germline gives CDR1 LNHDA, CDR2 SQIVND (reference sequence). CDR3 length: 14 amino acids. After removal of 4 bases from V and 3 bases from J, the junction contained 5 bases not matched to a gene. The CDR3 coding sequence is TGTGCCAGTAGTAATCCGGGACTAGTCTACGAGCAGTACTTC. It specifies CASSNPGLVYEQYF.

The chain recombines TRBV6-8 with TRBJ1-2, with D perhaps matching TRBD1 (5 bases). Per the germline V gene, CDR1 is MNHGY and CDR2 is SAAAGT. V was clipped by 5 bases and J by 6 bases, with 19 bases between them. The CDR3 has 15 residues. DNA for the CDR3: TGTGCCAGCAGTCTTCAGGGAGACGGGCTGGATGGCTACACCTTC. Translation gives CASSLQGDGLDGYTF.

This sequence joins TRBV10-1 and TRBJ1-1; weak D call: TRBD1 (6 bases). Trimming stripped 6 bases from V and 5 bases from J, with 13 bases between. The CDR3 loop spans 13 amino acids. Per the germline V gene, CDR1 is WNHNN and CDR2 is SYGVQD (reference sequence). CDR3 sequence: CASSNQGRTEAFF. CDR3 coding DNA: TGCGCCAGCAGCAACCAGGGGCGTACTGAAGCTTTCTTT.

The chain carries TRBV11-3 and TRBJ2-3, with 9 bases identical to TRBD2. Germline CDR1 and CDR2: SGHNT and YENEEA. Trimming removed 4 bases from V and 2 bases from J; junction bases left unmatched: 13. The CDR3 sequence is 18 residues long. The CDR3 loop reads CASSSAYRLAADTDTQYF. CDR3 DNA: TGTGCCAGCAGCTCCGCCTACAGACTAGCGGCAGACACAGATACGCAGTATTTT.

This chain joins TRBV12-5 and TRBJ2-1; 13 bases fit TRBD2. The CDR3 covers 17 residues. J lost 8 bases, V lost 1 base, and 8 bases had no gene match. Per the germline V gene, CDR1 is LGHNT and CDR2 is FRNRAP. CDR3 nucleotides: TGTGCTAGTGGTTTGGCTCCACTAGCGGGAGGGCCGGATGAGCAGTTCTTC. The encoded protein is CASGLAPLAGGPDEQFF. The full variable domain, its missing parts supplied by reference TRBV12-5 and TRBJ2-1, is DARVTQTPRHKVTEMGQEVTMRCQPILGHNTVFWYRQTMMQGLELLAYFRNRAPLDDSGMPKDRFSAEMPDATLATLKIQPSEPRDSAVYFCASGLAPLAGGPDEQFFGPGTRLTVL.

This chain links TRBV6-8 with TRBJ2-7, with 7 positions matching TRBD1. Germline assignment: CDR1 MNHGY and CDR2 SAAAGT. The CDR3 covers 15 residues. Losses at the gene ends were 0 bases for V and 4 bases for J; bases not matched to a gene: 6. CDR3 nucleotides: TGTGCCAGCAGTTACTCCAGAAGGGGGCGATACGAGCAGTACTTC. Translation gives CASSYSRRGRYEQYF.

The V and J genes are TRBV11-3 and TRBJ2-1; D is unclear. Germline V gene sequence: CDR1 SGHNT, CDR2 YENEEA. Trimming removed 3 bases from V and 3 bases from J, with 12 bases in between. This CDR3 comprises 15 residues. DNA for the CDR3: TGTGCCAGCAGCTTGTCAAGGGTGGTCTACAATGAGCAGTTCTTC. Translated, it gives CASSLSRVVYNEQFF.

The chain uses TRBV19 and TRBJ1-5; 9 bases match TRBD1. CDR3 length equals 17 residues. Germline CDR1 is LNHDA and CDR2 is SQIVND (reference sequence). V lost 6 bases to trimming and J lost 4 bases; unmatched junction nucleotides: 13. DNA of the CDR3: TGTGCCAGTAGCCAGAAAACAGGGGGCGCAGGGAATCAGCCCCAGCATTTT. It is translated as CASSQKTGGAGNQPQHF.

The V gene is TRBV15, the J gene TRBJ2-1; the D is unclear. The V end was cut by 0 bases, the J end by 4 bases, with 7 bases between. Germline CDR1 is LNHNV and CDR2 is YYDKDF (reference sequence). This CDR3 contains 14 residues. The CDR3 loop is CATSRDPVYNEQFF. In DNA, the CDR3 is TGTGCCACCAGCAGAGATCCAGTTTACAATGAGCAGTTCTTC.

V gene TRBV7-7 combines with J gene TRBJ1-3; D might be TRBD1 (5 bases). Trimming took 8 bases from V and 0 from J, leaving 11 bases between them. This CDR3 comprises 14 residues. Per germline, CDR1 SSHAT and CDR2 FNYEAQ (reference sequence). The CDR3 DNA sequence: TGTGCCAGCCGAGCCGGGGGCTCTGGAAACACCATATATTTT. It translates to CASRAGGSGNTIYF.

The rearrangement links TRBV16 to TRBJ2-7, with TRBD1 matching 9 bases. V shed 5 bases, J shed 3 bases, and the junction held 8 bases outside the gene matches. CDR3 length: 15 residues. Germline V CDR1 and CDR2: KGHSY, FQNENV. This chain's CDR3 is CASSDWTGVNYEQYF. The CDR3 DNA is TGTGCCAGCAGCGATTGGACAGGGGTTAACTACGAGCAGTACTTC.

The J gene is TRBJ1-3, the V gene TRBV18; no clear D. The V gene lost 6 bases and the J gene lost 0 bases, with 9 bases spanning the gap. The CDR3 totals 14 residues. In germline, CDR1 is KGHSH, CDR2 LQKENI. The CDR3 here is CASSLSNSGNTIYF. The CDR3 nucleotides read TGTGCCAGCTCCCTCAGCAACTCTGGAAACACCATATATTTT.

This sequence joins TRBV5-1 and TRBJ2-2, with a tentative D call TRBD1 (5 bases). The CDR3 has 16 residues. Trimming left V 5 bases short and J 0 bases short, with 14 bases between. Germline lookup yields CDR1 SGHRS and CDR2 YFSETQ. CDR3 DNA: TGCGCCAGCAGGACGGGCAGGGCAGCGAACACCGGGGAGCTGTTTTTT. This encodes CASRTGRAANTGELFF. Full variable domain (outside the CDR3, taken from reference TRBV5-1 and TRBJ2-2): KAGVTQTPRYLIKTRGQQVTLSCSPISGHRSVSWYQQTPGQGLQFLFEYFSETQRNKGNFPGRFSGRQFSNSRSEMNVSTLELGDSALYLCASRTGRAANTGELFFGEGSRLTVL.

The CDR3 DNA reads TGTGCCAGCAGCCTATCGAGGGATAGGGAAACCCAGTACTTC. This translates into CASSLSRDRETQYF. The V and J genes are TRBV7-4 and TRBJ2-5; D is perhaps TRBD2 (5 bases). Trimming took 5 bases from V and 8 from J, leaving 18 bases between them. From germline, CDR1 is SGHVT and CDR2 SQSDAQ. This CDR3 has 14 residues.

J is TRBJ2-3 and V is TRBV6-8; 10 bases line up with TRBD1. The length of the CDR3 is 14 residues. CDR1 MNHGY and CDR2 SAAAGT come from the germline V gene. Trimming took 4 bases from V and 6 from J; bases not matched to a gene: 4. CDR3 sequence reads: CASSWGQGKDTQYF. CDR3 in DNA: TGTGCCAGCAGTTGGGGACAGGGGAAGGATACGCAGTATTTT.

The CDR3 loop reads CASIRGSGNTIYF. The DNA for the CDR3 is TGTGCCAGCATTCGGGGCTCTGGAAACACCATATATTTT. The J gene is TRBJ1-3, the V gene TRBV6-8; D not resolved. This CDR3 is built from 13 residues. Deletions cut 7 bases from V and 0 bases from J, with 7 bases between. Germline CDR1 is MNHGY and CDR2 is SAAAGT.

This chain connects TRBV23-1 to TRBJ2-7; perhaps TRBD1 as D (6 bases). TRBV23-1 is identified as an open reading frame with a role that is uncertain. V was clipped by 6 bases and J by 7 bases, with 25 bases between them. This CDR3 has 16 amino acids. The CDR3 nucleotides are TGCGCCAGCAGCCAAGAGCCGGCCGGGACAATGGAAGAGCAGTACTTC. Translation gives CASSQEPAGTMEEQYF.

This chain links TRBV6-8 with TRBJ2-3; D may be TRBD1 (6 bases). CDR1 MNHGY and CDR2 SAAAGT come from the germline V gene. CDR3 length: 13 residues. The germline V and J ends were trimmed by 5 bases and 5 bases, with 11 bases remaining between them. The CDR3 DNA reads TGTGCCAGCAGTGTTTTAGGGGGAGATACGCAGTATTTT. Residues: CASSVLGGDTQYF.

The chain links TRBV7-7 to TRBJ1-1; D remains unclear. Germline V CDR1 and CDR2: SSHAT, FNYEAQ (reference sequence). The CDR3 sequence is 14 residues long. V gave up 3 bases and J gave up 1 base, with 9 bases separating them. CDR3 loop: CASSLLLENTEAFF. CDR3 nucleotide sequence: TGTGCCAGCAGCTTGTTACTTGAGAACACTGAAGCTTTCTTT.

This chain uses TRBV18 with TRBJ1-3; D unresolved. V was clipped by 0 bases and J by 4 bases, with 10 bases between them. This CDR3 has 15 residues. The germline V gene has CDR1 KGHSH and CDR2 LQKENI. The chain's CDR3 is CASSPPTVPGNTIYF. Here the CDR3 DNA reads TGTGCCAGCTCACCACCAACAGTTCCGGGAAACACCATATATTTT. Using reference TRBV18 and TRBJ1-3 for the parts outside the CDR3, the full variable domain is NAGVMQNPRHLVRRRGQEARLRCSPMKGHSHVYWYRQLPEEGLKFMVYLQKENIIDESGMPKERFSAEFPKEGPSILRIQQVVRGDSAAYFCASSPPTVPGNTIYFGEGSWLTVV.

The chain combines TRBV28 with TRBJ1-2; 8 nucleotides agree with TRBD1. Trimming at V came to 6 bases and at J to 8 bases, leaving 11 bases not matched to a gene. From germline, CDR1 is MDHEN and CDR2 SYDVKM. The CDR3 has 14 amino acids. The CDR3 nucleotides are TGTGCCAGCAGGGAAAATCAGGGGGCCTGGGGCTACACCTTC. It translates to CASRENQGAWGYTF.

Concerning this clone: A nucleotide was unread or ambiguous, so the corresponding amino acid is written X. The V gene is TRBV9, the J gene TRBJ1-1; 7 bases map to TRBD1. With V trimmed by 4 bases and J by 4 bases, 4 bases remained unmatched. The CDR3 is 13 residues long. Germline V gene data show CDR1 as SGDLS and CDR2 as YYNGEE. CDR3 sequence (DNA): TGTGCCAGCAGCYTTAGACAGGGCACTGAAGCTTTCTTT. Translation: CASSXRQGTEAFF.

This chain links TRBV28 with TRBJ1-1; D uncertain. This CDR3 has 14 amino acids. The V end lost 7 bases, the J end lost 4 bases, and 16 bases lay between the germline ends. Germline CDR1 and CDR2: MDHEN and SYDVKM. The CDR3 protein is CASTEEGVGTEAFF. As DNA, the CDR3 is TGTGCCAGCACCGAAGAGGGTGTTGGCACTGAAGCTTTCTTT.

The chain couples TRBV7-7 to TRBJ1-1, with D perhaps matching TRBD1 (5 bases). Germline V gene data show CDR1 as SSHAT and CDR2 as FNYEAQ (reference sequence). The CDR3 extends over 15 amino acids. Trimming pared 11 bases from V and 6 bases from J, leaving 25 bases between. CDR3 in amino acids: CAGLTDNVLGAEAFF. The CDR3 DNA is TGTGCCGGATTGACAGACAACGTCCTAGGGGCTGAAGCTTTCTTT.